The clone carrying this T cell receptor beta chain was detected a few times. Trimming removed 0 bases at V and 8 bases at J, with 10 bases between. The CDR3 consists of 13 residues. This sample was included in a study of patients and donors after allogeneic stem cell transplantation. Each CDR3 protein gets one entry after TCRdb re-called the RT-PCR reads with MiXCR. The sample lists 150,000 to 250,000 distinct CDR3 sequences, 41% occurring once. The V call is TRBV12-3 or TRBV12-4, the J call TRBJ1-2, with no clear D. The sample consisted of blood, either unsorted or a sorted T cell fraction (not recorded which). The sequence was collected from a human donor who was either an allogeneic HSCT recipient or a stem cell or donor lymphocyte infusion donor (not recorded which). It is not recorded whose cells these are; they may come from a transplant donor. The CDR3 coding sequence is TGTGCCAGCAGTTTAGCGTCTCATACGGGCTACACCTTC. Translating it yields CASSLASHTGYTF.